This T cell receptor beta chain was obtained from a study of blood T cell repertoires in COVID-19. In the study overall: From T cells, B-cell-depleted T cells, or PBMCs came the material, which was cDNA or gDNA.

The data were produced by immunoSEQ multiplex PCR, yet TCRdb's version contains in-frame clones alone and is incomplete. The repertoire consists of about 210,000 clones, with 88% occurring once and the leading ten covering roughly 1.7%. The CDR3 loop spans 13 amino acids. With 4 bases removed from V and 6 bases from J, the gap between germline ends came to 9 bases. Germline V gene sequence: CDR1 LGHNA, CDR2 YNFKEQ. The chain links TRBV4-2 to TRBJ2-2; D ambiguous. The sequenced sample consisted of peripheral blood. This clonotype was obtained from a man in his 70s with acute or convalescent COVID-19. The CDR3 DNA is TGTGCCAGCAGCCCCCAGGTTTCCGGGGAGCTGTTTTTT. This translates into CASSPQVSGELFF.